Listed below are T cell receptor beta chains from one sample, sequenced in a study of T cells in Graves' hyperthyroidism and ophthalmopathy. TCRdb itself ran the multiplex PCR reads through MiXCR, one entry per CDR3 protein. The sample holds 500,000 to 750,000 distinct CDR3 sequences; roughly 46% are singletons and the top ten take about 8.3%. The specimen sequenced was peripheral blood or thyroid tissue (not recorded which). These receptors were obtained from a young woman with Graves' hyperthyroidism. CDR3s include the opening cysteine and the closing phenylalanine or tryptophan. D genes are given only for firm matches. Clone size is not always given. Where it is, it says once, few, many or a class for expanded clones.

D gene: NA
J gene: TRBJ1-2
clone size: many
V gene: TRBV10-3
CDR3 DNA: TGTGCCATCAGGGACAAAGCTAACTATGGCTACACCTTC
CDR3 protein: CAIRDKANYGYTF

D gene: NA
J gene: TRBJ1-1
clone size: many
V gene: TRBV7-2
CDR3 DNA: TGTGCCAGCAGCTGGGTAGGGGAGGGGACTGAAGCTTTCTTT
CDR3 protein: CASSWVGEGTEAFF

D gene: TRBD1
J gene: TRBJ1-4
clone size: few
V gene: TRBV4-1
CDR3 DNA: TGCGCCAGCACCGCCCGGGACAGGGAAGAAAAACTGTTTTTT
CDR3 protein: CASTARDREEKLFF

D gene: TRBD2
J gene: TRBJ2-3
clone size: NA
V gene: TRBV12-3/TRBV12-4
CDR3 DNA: TGTGCCAGCAGCGGGAGCGGGAGTAGGGCAGATACGCAGTATTTT
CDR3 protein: CASSGSGSRADTQYF

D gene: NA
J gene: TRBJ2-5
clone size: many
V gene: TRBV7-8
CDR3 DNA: TGTGCCAGCAGCTCCCTCAGGGAGTGGGGAGAGACCCAGTACTTC
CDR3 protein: CASSSLREWGETQYF

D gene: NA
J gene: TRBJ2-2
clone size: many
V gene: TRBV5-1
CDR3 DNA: TGCGCCAGCAGCTTGGAGCTTCTAGGCGGGGAGCTGTTTTTT
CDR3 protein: CASSLELLGGELFF

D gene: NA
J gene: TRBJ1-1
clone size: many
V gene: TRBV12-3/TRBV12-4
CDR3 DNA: TGTGCCAGCAGTTTCAGGGGATTCACTGAAGCTTTCTTT
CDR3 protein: CASSFRGFTEAFF

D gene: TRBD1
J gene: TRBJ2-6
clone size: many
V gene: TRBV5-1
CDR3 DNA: TGCGCCAGCAGCTCGGGACAGCGAGTAAGTTCCGGGGCCAACGTCCTGACTTTC
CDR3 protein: CASSSGQRVSSGANVLTF

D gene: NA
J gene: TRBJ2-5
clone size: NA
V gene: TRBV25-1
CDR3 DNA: TGTGCCAGCAGGGCAGCGGGCTGGGAGACCCAGTACTTC
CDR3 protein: CASRAAGWETQYF

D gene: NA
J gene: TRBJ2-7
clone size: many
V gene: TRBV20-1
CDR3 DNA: TGCAGTGCTCTGGACTCCAGCTCCTACGAGCAGTACTTC
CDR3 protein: CSALDSSSYEQYF

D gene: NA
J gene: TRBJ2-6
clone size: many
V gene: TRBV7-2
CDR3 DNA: TGTGCCAGCAGCTTGAGACAGGCTGGTGGCGCTGGGGCCAACGTCCTGACTTTC
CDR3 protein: CASSLRQAGGAGANVLTF

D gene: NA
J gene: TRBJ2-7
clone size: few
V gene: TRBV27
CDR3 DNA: TGTGCCAGCACCCAACCCGGGGCGGGCAGCTCCTACGAGCAGTACTTC
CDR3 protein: CASTQPGAGSSYEQYF

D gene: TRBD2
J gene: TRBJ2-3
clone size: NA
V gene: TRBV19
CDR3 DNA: TGTGCCAGTAGTGAGCGGGAGAGGGATACGCAGTATTTT
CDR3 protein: CASSERERDTQYF

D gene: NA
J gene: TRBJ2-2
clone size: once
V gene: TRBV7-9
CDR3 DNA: TGTGCCAGCAGCTTAGTAGGGAGGGACAGCACCGGGGAGCTGTTTTTT
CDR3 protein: CASSLVGRDSTGELFF

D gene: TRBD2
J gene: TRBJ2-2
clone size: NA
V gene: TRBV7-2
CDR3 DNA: TGTGCCAGCAGCACGCCAAGGACTAGCGGCACCGGGGAGCTGTTTTTT
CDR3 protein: CASSTPRTSGTGELFF

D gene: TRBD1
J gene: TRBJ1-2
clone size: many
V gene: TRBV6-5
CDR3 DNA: TGTGCCAGCAGTGCCCAACCGGGACAGTTCAAAACGGGCTACACCTTC
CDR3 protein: CASSAQPGQFKTGYTF

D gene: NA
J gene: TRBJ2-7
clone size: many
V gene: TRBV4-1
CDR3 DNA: TGCGCCAGCAGCCAGTCGCGGGGCGTCCCATCCTACGAGCAGTACTTC
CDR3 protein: CASSQSRGVPSYEQYF

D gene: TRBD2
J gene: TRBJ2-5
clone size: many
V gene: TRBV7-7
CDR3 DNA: TGTGCCAGCAGCTTATACCCAGCGGGAGAGGAGACCCAGTACTTC
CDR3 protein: CASSLYPAGEETQYF

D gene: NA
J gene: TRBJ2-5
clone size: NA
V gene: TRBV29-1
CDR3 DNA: TGCAGCGAAAGTCGGAACCAAGAGACCCAGTACTTC
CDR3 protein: CSESRNQETQYF

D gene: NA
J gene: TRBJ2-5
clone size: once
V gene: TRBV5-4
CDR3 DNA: TGTGCCAGCAGGCCGGGAGGGGGCGTAGACCAAGAGACCCAGTACTTC
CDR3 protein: CASRPGGGVDQETQYF

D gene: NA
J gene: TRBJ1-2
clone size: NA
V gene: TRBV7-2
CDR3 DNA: TGTGCCAGCAGCTTAGTATGGGCGGGGTCATTAGGCTACACCTTC
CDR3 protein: CASSLVWAGSLGYTF

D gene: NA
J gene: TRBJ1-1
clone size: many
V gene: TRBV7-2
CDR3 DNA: TGTGCCAGCAGCTTAGATAGCGCTGAAGCTTTCTTT
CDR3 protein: CASSLDSAEAFF

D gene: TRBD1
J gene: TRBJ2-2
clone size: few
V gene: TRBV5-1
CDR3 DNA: TGCGCCAGCAGCTTTGGGGACAGGGACCTTGACAACACCGGGGAGCTGTTTTTT
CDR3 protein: CASSFGDRDLDNTGELFF

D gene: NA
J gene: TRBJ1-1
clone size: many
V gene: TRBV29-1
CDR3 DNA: TGCAGCGTTGGGATGGCAGGCGTGAACACTGAAGCTTTCTTT
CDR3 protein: CSVGMAGVNTEAFF

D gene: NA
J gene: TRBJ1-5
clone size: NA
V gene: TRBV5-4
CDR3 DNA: TGTGCCAGCAGCTTGGGACCTCTGCCCCAGCATTTT
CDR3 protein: CASSLGPLPQHF